These 15 T cell receptor beta chains were sequenced from one sample in a study of cytomegalovirus exposure and HLA in healthy donors. Primers: 60 Vbeta forward and 13 Jbeta reverse. Data came from immunoSEQ multiplex PCR; TCRdb stores just in-frame clones and leaves some out. The sample contains approximately 89,000 clones, around 84% of which appear only once. The specimen was PBMCs. The receptors originated from a human donor in good health.

The chain combines TRBV11-2 with TRBJ2-5, with a tentative D call TRBD1 (5 bases). Germline V gives CDR1 SGHAT, CDR2 FQNNGV. Trimming took off 3 bases at V and 4 bases at J, with 9 bases between the two ends. This CDR3 comprises 13 residues. The CDR3 protein is CASSFNTGETQYF. CDR3 DNA sequence: TGTGCCAGCAGCTTCAACACAGGAGAGACCCAGTACTTC.

The V gene is TRBV10-2, the J gene TRBJ2-1; 8 positions match TRBD2. CDR1 is WSHSY and CDR2 is SAAADI in the germline V gene. V trimming: 4 bases; J trimming: 6 bases; junction bases outside the gene matches: 20. CDR3 length: 19 residues. The CDR3 DNA reads TGCGCCAGCAGTGGAAGCGGGGGCACCTCGAACCTACCTGGCAATGAGCAGTTCTTC. It yields the protein CASSGSGGTSNLPGNEQFF.

In its sample, this clone was seen a few times. The J gene is TRBJ2-7, the V gene TRBV6-5, with D possibly matching TRBD1 (6 bases). The CDR3 runs to 14 residues. The germline gives CDR1 MNHEY, CDR2 SVGAGI. V shed 6 bases and J shed 2 bases, with 14 bases lying between them. CDR3 nucleotide sequence: TGTGCCAGCAGGACCGGGACACCTCCCTACGAGCAGTACTTC. Encoded protein: CASRTGTPPYEQYF.

This clone was found a few times. V usage is TRBV6-4 and J usage is TRBJ2-2; D call uncertain. The CDR3 sequence is 15 residues long. V dropped 3 bases and J dropped 4 bases, with 12 bases sitting between them. Germline assignment: CDR1 MRHNA and CDR2 SNTAGT. CDR3 nucleotide sequence: TGTGCCAGCAGTGAGAGCCCCGGTGGCACCGGGGAGCTGTTTTTT. Its protein product is CASSESPGGTGELFF.

This clone has only one observation. The V and J genes are TRBV11-1 and TRBJ2-3, with 7 bases identical to TRBD2. CDR3 length: 14 amino acids. Germline loops: CDR1 SGHAT, CDR2 FQDESV (reference sequence). The ends lost 3 bases at V and 2 bases at J; junction bases unmatched: 2. As DNA, the CDR3 is TGTGCCAGCAGCTTGGGACTAAACACAGATACGCAGTATTTT. Amino acid sequence: CASSLGLNTDTQYF.

V usage is TRBV27 and J usage is TRBJ2-1; 7 positions match TRBD2. The CDR3 has 15 amino acids. Unmatched junction bases numbered 8, after V lost 5 bases and J lost 4 bases. The germline V gene has CDR1 MNHEY and CDR2 SMNVEV (reference sequence). The CDR3 sequence: CASSPVAGGYNEQFF. The DNA of the CDR3 is TGTGCCAGCAGTCCTGTGGCCGGGGGGTACAATGAGCAGTTCTTC.

This chain connects TRBV7-2 to TRBJ2-5; 7 bases agree with TRBD2. The assigned J gene may be wrong: the sequence end matches TRBJ2-7 better. Per the germline V gene, CDR1 is SGHTA and CDR2 is FQGNSA. This CDR3 comprises 14 residues. The CDR3 is CASHKTSRTYEQYF. The CDR3 DNA reads as TGTGCCAGCCATAAGACTAGCCGGACCTACGAGCAGTACTTC.

The CDR3 region has the DNA TGTGCCTCTTCGCCGGTCTACTACGAGCAGTACTTC. It specifies CASSPVYYEQYF. The rearrangement joins TRBV2 to TRBJ2-7; D ambiguous. CDR3 size: 12 residues. Trimming took 11 bases from V and 3 from J, leaving 14 bases between them. The germline CDR1 and CDR2 sequences are SNHLY and FYNNEI.

The chain carries TRBV6-5 and TRBJ1-5; a possible D gene is TRBD1 (6 bases). The CDR3 has 15 amino acids. Germline V lookup: CDR1 MNHEY, CDR2 SVGAGI. V gave up 4 bases and J gave up 1 base, with 11 bases separating them. Here the CDR3 reads CASSLQRGSNQPQHF. In nucleotides, the CDR3 is TGTGCCAGCAGTTTACAGAGGGGGAGCAATCAGCCCCAGCATTTT.

CDR3 residues: CASSSEAGLEQYF. The CDR3 DNA sequence: TGTGCCAGCAGCTCAGAAGCAGGTCTCGAGCAGTACTTC. The chain has TRBV7-3 and TRBJ2-7; D is ambiguous. This CDR3 region has 13 residues. Trimming cost V 4 bases and J 6 bases, with 13 bases left between them. Germline-derived CDR1 and CDR2 are SGHTA and FQGTGA.

The gene calls are TRBV28 and TRBJ1-5; no clear D gene. Trimming removed 6 bases at V and 3 bases at J, with 12 bases between. Germline CDR1 and CDR2: MDHEN and SYDVKM. CDR3 length equals 14 residues. The CDR3 DNA reads TGTGCCAGCAGCCCCGGGGAACCCAATCAGCCCCAGCATTTT. Its protein product is CASSPGEPNQPQHF. The complete variable domain, with remaining parts taken from reference TRBV28 and TRBJ1-5, reads DVKVTQSSRYLVKRTGEKVFLECVQDMDHENMFWYRQDPGLGLRLIYFSYDVKMKEKGDIPEGYSVSREKKERFSLILESASTNQTSMYLCASSPGEPNQPQHFGDGTRLSIL.

V usage is TRBV7-9 and J usage is TRBJ1-2; 7 nucleotides match TRBD1. Germline CDR1 reads SEHNR; CDR2 reads FQNEAQ (reference sequence). J lost 11 bases, V lost 5 bases, and 11 bases had no gene match. The CDR3 is made up of 13 amino acids. The CDR3 nucleotides read TGTGCCAGCAGCCTAGACTTAGACAGGGAATACACCTTC. Protein: CASSLDLDREYTF.

This clone occurred a few times. The chain has TRBV5-4 and TRBJ2-7; D is undetermined. Germline V lookup: CDR1 SGHNT, CDR2 YYREEE (reference sequence). Trimming pared 4 bases from V and 0 bases from J, leaving 5 bases between. This CDR3 has 12 residues. CDR3 coding DNA: TGTGCCAGCAGCGCTAGCTCCTACGAGCAGTACTTC. This translates into CASSASSYEQYF.

The chain uses TRBV27 and TRBJ2-1; 7 positions match TRBD1. The length of the CDR3 is 13 residues. V shed 5 bases, J shed 12 bases, and the junction held 10 bases outside the gene matches. Germline V lookup: CDR1 MNHEY, CDR2 SMNVEV (reference sequence). The CDR3 nucleotides are TGTGCCAGCAGTCGACAGGGTAAGGAAGGGCAGTTCTTC. Encoded protein: CASSRQGKEGQFF.

The gene calls are TRBV5-4 and TRBJ2-7; D unclear. The V end lost 3 bases, the J end lost 4 bases, and 5 bases lay between the germline ends. Per germline, CDR1 SGHNT and CDR2 YYREEE (reference sequence). The CDR3 has 11 residues. For the CDR3, the DNA is TGTGCCAGCAGCTCCGAGTACGAGCAGTACTTC. This codes for CASSSEYEQYF.